A single sample gave rise to the 6 T cell receptor beta chains below, sequenced in a study of blood T cells in healthy people across ages. Using a J-beta primer mix together with a sample-barcoded 5' primer, a second PCR was run for about 6 to 11 cycles. One entry per CDR3 protein results from TCRdb running MiXCR on the 5' RACE reads. Among 580,000 or so distinct CDR3 sequences, 40% to 55% were seen once, and the ten largest hold around 23%. The sample was blood. All receptors derive from a man at least 80 years old in good health.

The chain couples TRBV24-1 to TRBJ1-5; D gene ambiguous. V lost 8 bases, J lost 4 bases, and 2 bases lay in between. The CDR3 is 10 amino acids. Per the germline V gene, CDR1 is KGHDR and CDR2 is SFDVKD. Here the CDR3 DNA reads TGTGCCACCACAAATCAGCCCCAGCATTTT. Amino acids: CATTNQPQHF.

The rearrangement links TRBV9 to TRBJ1-2; D is unclear. CDR1 and CDR2 (germline): SGDLS, YYNGEE. The CDR3 consists of 14 residues. Deletions cut 1 base from V and 4 bases from J, with 11 bases between. CDR3 nucleotide sequence: TGTGCCAGCAGCGTAAGGGAGGGCGCCTATGGCTACACCTTC. Amino acid sequence: CASSVREGAYGYTF.

The table lists this clonotype with many counts. This chain uses TRBV6-6 with TRBJ2-7; weak D call: TRBD2 (6 bases). From germline, CDR1 is MNHNY and CDR2 SVGAGI (reference sequence). The CDR3 sequence is 14 residues long. The V end lost 8 bases, the J end lost 2 bases, and 16 bases lay between the germline ends. The CDR3, as DNA: TGTGCCAGCTCTAACGGGGGAGGAGCCTACGAGCAGTACTTC. It yields the protein CASSNGGGAYEQYF.

This sequence joins TRBV25-1 and TRBJ1-2, with TRBD1 matching 9 bases. Trimming took 8 bases from V and 8 from J; bases not matched to a gene: 12. CDR1 and CDR2 from the germline V gene are MGHDK and SYGVNS. This CDR3 spans 14 amino acids. The CDR3 DNA sequence: TGTGCCAGCCCCACTTTTGGACAGGGGAGAGGCTACACCTTC. Translating gives CASPTFGQGRGYTF.

A single count supports this clonotype. The chain recombines TRBV12-3 or TRBV12-4 with TRBJ1-5; D is unresolved. The V gene lost 1 base and the J gene lost 7 bases, with 8 bases spanning the gap. The CDR3 is made up of 13 amino acids. The CDR3 coding sequence is TGTGCCAGCAGTTTAGGGGTGCCCCAGCCCCAGCATTTT. Translated: CASSLGVPQPQHF.

This clonotype was recorded a few times. The chain is built from TRBV5-1 and TRBJ2-1; 8 positions match TRBD2. The length of the CDR3 is 15 residues. CDR1 and CDR2 (germline): SGHRS, YFSETQ. V dropped 3 bases and J dropped 4; count of bases not matched to a gene: 6. This CDR3 reads CASSSAGGPYNEQFF. CDR3 coding DNA: TGCGCCAGCAGCTCTGCGGGGGGCCCTTACAATGAGCAGTTCTTC.